The rows below give T cell receptor beta chains drawn from one sample of a study of regulatory T cells in long-lasting Graves disease. TCRdb recomputed calls from the multiplex PCR reads with MiXCR, one row per CDR3 protein. Among 450,000 or so distinct CDR3 sequences, 20% to 25% were seen once, and the ten largest hold 7.8%. The sequencing here drew on peripheral blood mononuclear cells (PBMCs), taken when the disease was refractory, from a patient treated with antithyroid drugs. These receptor sequences come from a female donor with Graves disease. Each CDR3 is given without its conserved first and last residue.

len | v_gene | CDR3aa
10 | TRBV19 | ASSSSGPTDT
11 | TRBV25-1 | ASGLAEHYGQY
13 | TRBV7-8 | ASRPGTSGSNEQF
14 | TRBV28 | ASSFGDRSSGNTIY
14 | TRBV7-9 | ASSLAHLTDTGELF
12 | TRBV6-1 | ASSERFPSYERY
15 | TRBV18 | ASSPLRPGTGTYEQY
13 | TRBV9 | ASSTGQANTGELF
13 | TRBV5-1 | ASSLPLADSYEQY
9 | TRBV20-1 | SARTDTEAF
9 | TRBV18 | ASPRRGEAF
10 | TRBV20-1 | SARVYQETQY
13 | TRBV5-1 | ASSSTGPILYEQY
13 | TRBV5-5 | ASSLVESNNYGYT
17 | TRBV20-1 | SAELEAGERSGLNYEQY
16 | TRBV7-2 | ASSKGLAGGPIRYEQY
13 | TRBV5-6 | ASSRDRGGPYEQY
13 | TRBV7-2 | ASSLLSGGSYEQY
11 | TRBV12-3/TRBV12-4 | ASSDRGRQPQH
13 | TRBV28 | ASSSPSTGSATQY
12 | TRBV18 | ASSPLGGQETQY
11 | TRBV10-3 | ATGTGKGYEQY
13 | TRBV20-1 | SAKSSGGTQETQY
15 | TRBV4-1 | ASRHQPDSTANSPLH
16 | TRBV6-2/TRBV6-3 | ASSATPLSWGKSYEQY
13 | TRBV20-1 | SAPRRGQVDYGYT
12 | TRBV3-1 | ASSPAVNTGELF
11 | TRBV6-1 | ASSVTRQETQY
10 | TRBV6-1 | ASKRDTGELF
11 | TRBV19 | ASSIAGSTEAF
15 | TRBV27 | ASSLLPPHTRPYEQY
14 | TRBV18 | ASSPLRKGVDYGYT
13 | TRBV9 | ASSARGEPNYGYT
14 | TRBV6-5 | ASSYGDRGRGYEQY
14 | TRBV5-1 | ASSQKGGQGIYGYT
12 | TRBV9 | ASSPRVDSYEQY
9 | TRBV6-1 | ASKGEETQY
13 | TRBV13 | ASSPPSGSYNEQF
11 | TRBV11-3 | ASARDGHYEQY
11 | TRBV19 | ASSNSVTGELF
14 | TRBV12-3/TRBV12-4 | ASSLGLAADTGELF
12 | TRBV29-1 | SAWTVGMNTEAF
16 | TRBV4-1 | ASSQEWGAGELQETQY
13 | TRBV6-2/TRBV6-3 | ASSEGRVNRQPQH